These 4 T cell receptor beta chains were all obtained from the same sample, sequenced in a study of OX40 agonist ivuxolimab in advanced cancers. The method behind the library was the immunoSEQ multiplex PCR assay. Sourced from immuneACCESS, this table was stored by TCRdb with only in-frame sequences that have V and J called. A share of the clones is absent; for the studies checked, an unresolved V gene accounts for under half, and the remainder has no known explanation. Counted in this sample were tens of thousands of clones; 88% of them appeared once. The top ten clonotypes cover over 0.55% of the sample. The sequencing used CD4+ or CD8+ T cells sorted from blood, collected in a trial of the OX40 agonist ivuxolimab. All receptors derive from an adult with an advanced solid tumor such as melanoma, head and neck, liver or kidney cancer.

This sequence joins TRBV10-3 and TRBJ2-3; D is possibly TRBD2 (7 bases). V dropped 7 bases and J dropped 8 bases, with 13 bases sitting between them. Per the germline V gene, CDR1 is ENHRY and CDR2 is SYGVKD. This CDR3 is 12 amino acids long. CDR3 loop: CAITKGEGTQYF. In nucleotides, the CDR3 is TGTGCCATCACCAAGGGGGAGGGTACGCAGTATTTT.

The V call is TRBV6-1, the J call TRBJ1-1, with D tentatively TRBD1 (6 bases). The germline V gene encodes CDR1 MNHNS and CDR2 SASEGT. The CDR3 covers 14 residues. The V and J ends lost 7 bases and 5 bases respectively, with 17 bases between them. CDR3: CASILEGGGTEAFF. The CDR3 DNA reads as TGTGCCAGCATTCTCGAAGGGGGGGGTACTGAAGCTTTCTTT.

V usage is TRBV5-6 and J usage is TRBJ1-6, with a tentative D call TRBD1 (5 bases). The CDR3 is 14 residues long. Germline-derived CDR1 and CDR2 are SGHDT and YYEEEE. Deletions cut 5 bases from V and 5 bases from J, with 11 bases between. Here the CDR3 DNA reads TGTGCCAGCAGGGCCGGGACGCATAATTCACCCCTCCACTTT. This sequence encodes CASRAGTHNSPLHF.

This clone was counted once. Additional DNA sequences in this sample encode the identical CDR3. V and J are TRBV6-1 and TRBJ2-5; possibly TRBD2 for D (6 bases). Trimming took 1 base from V and 5 from J, leaving 8 bases between them. The CDR3 spans 13 residues. From germline, CDR1 is MNHNS and CDR2 SASEGT. This CDR3 is CASSEVGGETQYF. The CDR3 DNA follows: TGTGCCAGCAGTGAAGTAGGAGGGGAGACCCAGTACTTC.